Below, 28 T cell receptor beta chains from the same sample are listed, as sequenced in a study of immune evolution from preneoplasia to lung adenocarcinoma. Only in-frame clones appear in the TCRdb table, and some are missing; sequencing was by immunoSEQ multiplex PCR. The sample contains 35,000 to 40,000 clones, roughly 71% of which appear only once. Source material: FFPE invasive lung adenocarcinoma tissue. These receptors were obtained from a person aged 55-75 years with lung adenocarcinoma.

Here the CDR3 reads CASNRAYGADTQYF. CDR3 nucleotides: TGTGCCAGTAACAGGGCTTACGGGGCAGATACGCAGTATTTT. The gene calls are TRBV19 and TRBJ2-3; tentative D call: TRBD1 (6 bases). Trimming removed 7 bases from V and 4 bases from J, with 15 bases in between. This CDR3 spans 14 amino acids. CDR1 is LNHDA and CDR2 is SQIVND in the germline V gene (reference sequence).

This rearrangement joins TRBV7-3 to TRBJ2-1; D may correspond to TRBD1 or TRBD2 (5 bases each). Germline CDR1 is SGHTA and CDR2 is FQGTGA. The CDR3 is made up of 15 amino acids. Trimming shortened V by 0 bases and J by 8 bases, and 14 bases separated the two germline ends. The CDR3 nucleotides are TGTGCCAGCAGCTTAACGGGAAGAATGGGGGATGAGCAGTTCTTC. It yields the protein CASSLTGRMGDEQFF. The full variable domain, in which reference TRBV7-3 and TRBJ2-1 provide the parts outside the CDR3, is GAGVSQTPSNKVTEKGKYVELRCDPISGHTALYWYRQSLGQGPEFLIYFQGTGAADDSGLPNDRFFAVRPEGSVSTLKIQRTERGDSAVYLCASSLTGRMGDEQFFGPGTRLTVL.

This rearrangement joins TRBV4-2 to TRBJ1-5; D unresolved. Trimming left V 0 bases short and J 5 bases short, with 5 bases between. Per germline, CDR1 LGHNA and CDR2 YNFKEQ. This CDR3 comprises 13 residues. The CDR3 coding sequence is TGTGCCAGCAGCCAAGAAACAGATCAGCCCCAGCATTTT. It yields the protein CASSQETDQPQHF.

V gene TRBV5-4 combines with J gene TRBJ2-3, with D possibly TRBD1 on 5 matching bases. Between the trimmed V and J ends, which lost 0 bases and 8 bases, there was a span of 10 bases. The CDR3 length is 13 residues. Looked up from germline, CDR1 is SGHNT and CDR2 is YYREEE (reference sequence). CDR3 nucleotides: TGTGCCAGCAGCTTGGTAGACAGTCGTACGCAGTATTTT. Translation: CASSLVDSRTQYF. The variable domain in full, completed from reference TRBV5-4 and TRBJ2-3, reads ETGVTQSPTHLIKTRGQQVTLRCSSQSGHNTVSWYQQALGQGPQFIFQYYREEENGRGNFPPRFSGLQFPNYSSELNVNALELDDSALYLCASSLVDSRTQYFGPGTRLTVL.

This clone occurred a few times. The J gene is TRBJ2-7, the V gene TRBV5-1; D ambiguous. V was pared by 3 bases and J by 5 bases, with 15 bases between. The CDR3 has 14 amino acids. Germline CDR1 reads SGHRS; CDR2 reads YFSETQ. The CDR3 sequence is CASSSGSGIHEQYF. The CDR3 DNA reads TGCGCCAGCAGCTCGGGCTCAGGTATCCACGAGCAGTACTTC.

The chain carries TRBV11-2 and TRBJ1-1, with D unresolved. Looked up from germline, CDR1 is SGHAT and CDR2 is FQNNGV. V was clipped by 7 bases and J by 0 bases, with 18 bases between them. This CDR3 region has 16 residues. The CDR3, as DNA: TGTGCCAGCATCAAGGATACGGAGTGGTTGAACACTGAAGCTTTCTTT. Its protein product is CASIKDTEWLNTEAFF. Using reference TRBV11-2 and TRBJ1-1 for the parts outside the CDR3, the full variable domain is EAGVAQSPRYKIIEKRQSVAFWCNPISGHATLYWYQQILGQGPKLLIQFQNNGVVDDSQLPKDRFSAERLKGVDSTLKIQPAKLEDSAVYLCASIKDTEWLNTEAFFGQGTRLTVV.

This clone ranks as medium-sized. The rearrangement uses TRBV15 and TRBJ2-7, with a tentative D call TRBD2 (6 bases). Looked up from germline, CDR1 is LNHNV and CDR2 is YYDKDF (reference sequence). V gave up 1 base and J gave up 5 bases, with 12 bases separating them. There are 14 residues in the CDR3. CDR3 coding DNA: TGTGCCACCAGCAGAGGCGGGGCGGACGACGAGCAGTACTTC. It translates to CATSRGGADDEQYF.

The chain employs TRBV5-6 and TRBJ2-5; 7 positions match TRBD2. CDR1 SGHDT and CDR2 YYEEEE come from the germline V gene. Unmatched junction bases numbered 5, after V lost 4 bases and J lost 5 bases. The CDR3 consists of 13 residues. CDR3 coding DNA: TGTGCCAGCAGCATGACTAGCAGGGAGACCCAGTACTTC. Translating it yields CASSMTSRETQYF.

This clone was seen a handful of times. The chain links TRBV7-9 to TRBJ1-4; 8 bases are shared with TRBD1. CDR1 is SEHNR and CDR2 is FQNEAQ in the germline V gene (reference sequence). CDR3 length equals 14 residues. Trimming took 5 bases from V and 8 from J; bases not matched to a gene: 7. Written as DNA, the CDR3 is TGTGCCAGCAGCCCCGGGACAGGCCAGGAAAAACTGTTTTTT. Its translation is CASSPGTGQEKLFF.

The V and J genes are TRBV6-1 and TRBJ2-3, with D unresolved. This CDR3 comprises 15 residues. Per germline, CDR1 MNHNS and CDR2 SASEGT. V dropped 0 bases and J dropped 0 bases, with 7 bases sitting between them. The CDR3 DNA reads TGTGCCAGCAGTGAAGCGCTTGGGAGCACAGATACGCAGTATTTT. Amino acids: CASSEALGSTDTQYF.

This clone showed up just a few times. The chain has TRBV19 and TRBJ2-3; 8 nucleotides line up with TRBD2. V shed 6 bases, J shed 2 bases, and the junction held 10 bases outside the gene matches. Germline CDR1 reads LNHDA; CDR2 reads SQIVND (reference sequence). The CDR3 is 16 amino acids. CDR3 sequence: CASRPREGPNTDTQYF. CDR3 DNA sequence: TGTGCCAGTAGACCCCGGGAGGGCCCTAACACAGATACGCAGTATTTT.

This clone showed up just once. The genes are TRBV27 and TRBJ2-2; 11 nucleotides match TRBD2. CDR1 is MNHEY and CDR2 is SMNVEV in the germline V gene (reference sequence). This CDR3 spans 15 amino acids. V shed 10 bases, J shed 3 bases, and the junction held 7 bases outside the gene matches. This CDR3 is CATRISGRDTGELFF. The CDR3 DNA follows: TGTGCCACTAGGATTAGCGGGAGGGACACCGGGGAGCTGTTTTTT.

This clone was counted a few times. Other nucleotide sequences in the sample specify the same CDR3. The chain uses TRBV5-1 and TRBJ2-3, with 9 bases matching TRBD2. CDR1 and CDR2 from the germline V gene are SGHRS and YFSETQ. This CDR3 has 14 residues. With V trimmed by 10 bases and J by 0 bases, 6 bases remained unmatched. CDR3: CASTRGGSTDTQYF. DNA for the CDR3: TGCGCCTCAACGCGGGGGGGGAGCACAGATACGCAGTATTTT.

The V and J genes are TRBV5-1 and TRBJ2-3; no firm D call. The germline V gene encodes CDR1 SGHRS and CDR2 YFSETQ. This CDR3 spans 14 amino acids. Trimming took 0 bases from V and 2 from J, leaving 7 bases between them. Written as DNA, the CDR3 is TGCGCCAGCAGCTTGGCCGACGACACAGATACGCAGTATTTT. Protein product: CASSLADDTDTQYF.

The J gene is TRBJ2-3, the V gene TRBV7-2; 9 positions match TRBD1. Trimming cost V 0 bases and J 4 bases; bases outside gene matches: 5. CDR3 length: 16 residues. Germline V gene data show CDR1 as SGHTA and CDR2 as FQGNSA. The CDR3 DNA sequence: TGTGCCAGCAGCTTAGCGCAGGGACAGGGAGCAGATACGCAGTATTTT. Amino acid sequence: CASSLAQGQGADTQYF.

This clone was counted a few times. The chain uses TRBV5-4 and TRBJ1-2, with D maybe TRBD1 (5 bases). The CDR3 consists of 15 residues. V was shortened by 4 bases and J by 0 bases, with 13 bases between the two germline ends. CDR1 and CDR2 from the germline V gene are SGHNT and YYREEE (reference sequence). The CDR3 DNA sequence: TGTGCCAGCAGCCCCTGGGGGAGAGCTAACTATGGCTACACCTTC. It specifies CASSPWGRANYGYTF. The variable domain in full, completed from reference TRBV5-4 and TRBJ1-2, reads ETGVTQSPTHLIKTRGQQVTLRCSSQSGHNTVSWYQQALGQGPQFIFQYYREEENGRGNFPPRFSGLQFPNYSSELNVNALELDDSALYLCASSPWGRANYGYTFGSGTRLTVV.

Only a few counts were recorded for this clone. V is TRBV5-6 and J is TRBJ2-7, with a tentative D call TRBD2 (5 bases). The V end lost 3 bases, the J end lost 7 bases, and 20 bases lay between the germline ends. Germline values: CDR1 SGHDT, CDR2 YYEEEE. CDR3 length: 15 amino acids. The CDR3 protein is CASSSGGLLGDEQYF. The CDR3 DNA is TGTGCCAGCAGCTCGGGCGGGCTACTAGGTGATGAGCAGTACTTC.

The gene calls are TRBV21-1 and TRBJ1-3. TRBV21-1 is a listed pseudogene. The CDR3 contains 17 residues. CDR3 DNA sequence: TGTGCCAGCAGCAAACTTCGAGGGGAAAACTCTGGAAACACCATATATTTT. It translates to CASSKLRGENSGNTIYF.

The CDR3 sequence is CASSLGGGRDYEQYF. In nucleotides, the CDR3 is TGTGCCAGCAGCTTGGGAGGGGGCCGCGACTACGAGCAGTACTTC. J is TRBJ2-7 and V is TRBV5-4; 7 positions agree with TRBD1. V shed 0 bases, J shed 3 bases, and the junction held 6 bases outside the gene matches. CDR1 is SGHNT and CDR2 is YYREEE in the germline V gene (reference sequence). This CDR3 contains 15 residues.

The gene calls are TRBV6-5 and TRBJ2-3; D gene ambiguous. The V gene lost 4 bases and the J gene lost 3 bases, with 14 bases spanning the gap. This CDR3 has 15 residues. The germline gives CDR1 MNHEY, CDR2 SVGAGI. The CDR3 region is CASSSQDPITDTQYF. The CDR3, as DNA: TGTGCCAGCAGTTCCCAAGACCCAATAACAGATACGCAGTATTTT.

V is TRBV19 and J is TRBJ2-7; 11 nucleotides match TRBD1. Per the germline V gene, CDR1 is LNHDA and CDR2 is SQIVND (reference sequence). With 5 bases clipped from V and 5 bases from J, the junction kept 8 bases outside the gene matches. There are 15 residues in the CDR3. In nucleotides, the CDR3 is TGTGCCAGTAGTTCGGGGACAGGGGGAGTCCACGAGCAGTACTTC. It specifies CASSSGTGGVHEQYF.

The chain joins TRBV9 to TRBJ2-6; TRBD1 is a possible D gene (6 bases). CDR1 and CDR2 from the germline V gene are SGDLS and YYNGEE. The V gene lost 4 bases and the J gene lost 2 bases, with 10 bases spanning the gap. CDR3 size: 15 residues. In nucleotides, the CDR3 is TGTGCCAGCAGCTCACAGGGCACTGGGGCCAACGTCCTGACTTTC. As protein: CASSSQGTGANVLTF.

This sequence joins TRBV7-8 and TRBJ2-5; 7 nucleotides match TRBD1. CDR1 and CDR2 (germline): SGHVS, FQNEAQ. This CDR3 contains 15 residues. After removal of 4 bases from V and 3 bases from J, the junction contained 8 bases not matched to a gene. The CDR3 loop is CASSSRIGTEETQYF. CDR3 DNA: TGTGCCAGCAGCTCCCGGATCGGGACAGAAGAGACCCAGTACTTC. The variable domain in full, completed from reference TRBV7-8 and TRBJ2-5, reads GAGVSQSPRYKVAKRGQDVALRCDPISGHVSLFWYQQALGQGPEFLTYFQNEAQLDKSGLPSDRFFAERPEGSVSTLKIQRTQQEDSAVYLCASSSRIGTEETQYFGPGTRLLVL.

The J gene is TRBJ1-4, the V gene TRBV4-1; no clear D. V dropped 1 base and J dropped 0 bases, with 9 bases sitting between them. Germline CDR1 MGHRA, CDR2 YSYEKL. The CDR3 runs to 16 residues. Here the CDR3 reads CASSQGTAATNEKLFF. CDR3 coding DNA: TGCGCCAGCAGCCAAGGGACTGCCGCAACTAATGAAAAACTGTTTTTT.

By its share, this clone is medium-sized. The CDR3: CASSYSGQGRHEQYF. CDR3 sequence (DNA): TGTGCCAGCAGTTACTCCGGACAGGGGAGACACGAGCAGTACTTC. The chain uses TRBV6-6 and TRBJ2-7; 9 bases line up with TRBD1. This CDR3 is 15 amino acids long. V lost 0 bases and J lost 5; bases outside the gene matches: 5. Per the germline V gene, CDR1 is MNHNY and CDR2 is SVGAGI (reference sequence).

The chain employs TRBV7-2 and TRBJ1-2, with D maybe TRBD1 (5 bases). The CDR3 sequence is 13 residues long. Per the germline V gene, CDR1 is SGHTA and CDR2 is FQGNSA. Trimming pared 6 bases from V and 2 bases from J, leaving 10 bases between. CDR3 region: CASRRDGNYGYTF. CDR3 sequence (DNA): TGTGCCAGCAGGAGGGACGGAAACTATGGCTACACCTTC.

The chain combines TRBV9 with TRBJ1-1; tentative D call: TRBD1 (5 bases). The CDR3 sequence is 14 residues long. The V end lost 4 bases, the J end lost 3 bases, and 13 bases lay between the germline ends. Per germline, CDR1 SGDLS and CDR2 YYNGEE. The CDR3 coding sequence is TGTGCCAGCAGCCCCGGACATGGGGACACTGAAGCTTTCTTT. Amino acids: CASSPGHGDTEAFF.

The rearrangement joins TRBV30 to TRBJ1-1; D ambiguous. Germline V gives CDR1 GTSNPN, CDR2 SVGIG (reference sequence). Trimming took off 1 base at V and 0 bases at J, with 9 bases between the two ends. CDR3 size: 14 residues. CDR3 bases: TGTGCCTGGAGTGCGCTAGGCATGAACACTGAAGCTTTCTTT. It yields the protein CAWSALGMNTEAFF.